Described below is a single TCR gamma chain sequence and its context. This sample also contains other DNA sequences that code for the same CDR3. TCRdb re-called the multiplex PCR reads through CATT. The sample carries about 2,500 gamma-chain clones, roughly 19% recorded once. Germline V CDR1 and CDR2: EGSTGY, YDSYTSSV. The CDR3 is 13 residues long. The V gene end was trimmed by 1 base and the J gene end by 3 bases; junction bases not matched to a gene: 3. These data are taken from a study of gamma delta lymphoproliferative disorders and STAT genes. Sequencing used genomic DNA taken from PBMCs of patients and controls.

This TCR came from a human donor with gamma-delta T-cell large granular lymphocyte leukemia. Sample: blood. The rearrangement links TRGV4 to TRGJ1 or TRGJ2. No J gene is reported in TCRdb; it was inferred here by comparing the DNA with germline. In DNA form, the CDR3 reads TGTGCCACCTGGGATGGAGGTTATTATAAGAAACTCTTT. Its protein is CATWDGGYYKKLF.